This is a list of T cell receptor beta chains from one sample in a study of regulatory T cells in long-lasting Graves disease. TCRdb reprocessed the multiplex PCR reads via MiXCR and lists one record per CDR3 protein. Of about 560,000 distinct CDR3 sequences in the sample, about 16% were seen once. These data also featured in a second study, about T cells in Graves' hyperthyroidism and ophthalmopathy.

The sample consisted of peripheral blood mononuclear cells (PBMCs), taken at new diagnosis, from a patient treated with antithyroid drugs. These receptors all come from a man aged 18 to 29 with Graves disease. Each CDR3 is given with its conserved first and last residue. Each record gives: J gene, clone size, V gene, D gene, CDR3 length, CDR3 DNA, CDR3 protein. A D gene is named only where the DNA matches it firmly. Only part of the rows carry a size: once, few, many, or a class if the clone is expanded.

J: TRBJ1-1; size: .; V: TRBV7-2; D: .; length: 14; DNA: TGTGCCAGCAGCACACGAAAGAAGAACACTGAAGCTTTCTTT; CDR3: CASSTRKKNTEAFF
J: TRBJ1-4; size: few; V: TRBV20-1; D: .; length: 15; DNA: TGCAGTGCTAGAGATCTTGGGGGGACTAATGAAAAACTGTTTTTT; CDR3: CSARDLGGTNEKLFF
J: TRBJ2-7; size: many; V: TRBV20-1; D: .; length: 16; DNA: TGCAGTGCTAGCCCCCGAGGGGACTTCTCCCCCTACGAGCAGTACTTC; CDR3: CSASPRGDFSPYEQYF
J: TRBJ1-3; size: few; V: TRBV18; D: .; length: 14; DNA: TGTGCCAGCTCACCAGGGACTTATGGAAACACCATATATTTT; CDR3: CASSPGTYGNTIYF
J: TRBJ1-1; size: few; V: TRBV5-1; D: .; length: 15; DNA: TGCGCCAGCAGCCGGGCGACGGGGAAGAACACTGAAGCTTTCTTT; CDR3: CASSRATGKNTEAFF
J: TRBJ1-2; size: few; V: TRBV10-3; D: .; length: 17; DNA: TGTGCCATCAGTGAGCTGGAGGGGAATAACAGCCCCGATGGCTACACCTTC; CDR3: CAISELEGNNSPDGYTF
J: TRBJ2-1; size: .; V: TRBV3-1; D: TRBD2; length: 17; DNA: TGTGCCAGCAGCCCACACCTAAGCGGGACCTCCTACAATGAGCAGTTCTTC; CDR3: CASSPHLSGTSYNEQFF
J: TRBJ1-2; size: many; V: TRBV15; D: .; length: 15; DNA: TGTGCCACGCTGGGGAATAGACAGGCTAGCTATGGCTACACCTTC; CDR3: CATLGNRQASYGYTF
J: TRBJ2-1; size: many; V: TRBV6-1; D: .; length: 14; DNA: TGTGCCAGCAGTCAACGGAGTCTAGGGAATGAGCAGTTCTTC; CDR3: CASSQRSLGNEQFF
J: TRBJ2-7; size: few; V: TRBV19; D: .; length: 13; DNA: TGTGCCAGTAGTATAACCAGAAACTACGAGCAGTACTTC; CDR3: CASSITRNYEQYF
J: TRBJ1-6; size: many; V: TRBV28; D: TRBD1; length: 14; DNA: TGTGCCAGCAGCCAACAGGGGGCCAATTCACCCCTCCACTTT; CDR3: CASSQQGANSPLHF
J: TRBJ1-5; size: few; V: TRBV7-2; D: TRBD1; length: 15; DNA: TGTGCCAGCCGCTTCGGGACAGGGGGCCCTCAGCCCCAGCATTTT; CDR3: CASRFGTGGPQPQHF
J: TRBJ2-3; size: many; V: TRBV5-1; D: .; length: 14; DNA: TGCGCCAGCAGCACGAGATGGGGGTCGGATACGCAGTATTTT; CDR3: CASSTRWGSDTQYF
J: TRBJ2-3; size: few; V: TRBV3-1; D: .; length: 14; DNA: TGTGCCAGCAACCAAAAACGCGGCGGGGATACGCAGTATTTT; CDR3: CASNQKRGGDTQYF
J: TRBJ1-5; size: many; V: TRBV2; D: .; length: 15; DNA: TGTGCCAGCAGGGCCGGGACTGTCAGCAATCAGCCCCAGCATTTT; CDR3: CASRAGTVSNQPQHF
J: TRBJ2-5; size: many; V: TRBV2; D: TRBD1; length: 14; DNA: TGTGCCAGCAGTGAGAGGGGGCGCGGGGAGACCCAGTACTTC; CDR3: CASSERGRGETQYF
J: TRBJ1-2; size: once; V: TRBV5-1; D: .; length: 16; DNA: TGCGTCAGCAGCTTGGGCGGTGCGGGCGGAAACTATGGCTACACCTTC; CDR3: CVSSLGGAGGNYGYTF
J: TRBJ1-4; size: few; V: TRBV18; D: .; length: 15; DNA: TGTGCCAGCTCACGATTGTCCATGCGGGGTGAAAAACTGTTTTTT; CDR3: CASSRLSMRGEKLFF
J: TRBJ2-7; size: many; V: TRBV5-1; D: .; length: 13; DNA: TGCGCCAGCAGCTTGGGAGGGCCCGACGAGCAGTACTTC; CDR3: CASSLGGPDEQYF
J: TRBJ1-1; size: many; V: TRBV30; D: TRBD1; length: 14; DNA: TGTGCCTGGGGACAGGGAGGCAAGATCACTGAAGCTTTCTTT; CDR3: CAWGQGGKITEAFF
J: TRBJ1-1; size: many; V: TRBV28; D: .; length: 13; DNA: TGTGCCAGCATCTGGGGGGGAGGGACTGAAGCTTTCTTT; CDR3: CASIWGGGTEAFF
J: TRBJ2-3; size: .; V: TRBV5-6; D: TRBD2; length: 16; DNA: TGTGCCAGCAGCTTGGATAGCGGGTCGGGAGCAGATACGCAGTATTTT; CDR3: CASSLDSGSGADTQYF
J: TRBJ2-1; size: many; V: TRBV12-5; D: .; length: 14; DNA: TGTGCTAGTGGTTTGTCCTCTCCCTACAATGAGCAGTTCTTC; CDR3: CASGLSSPYNEQFF
J: TRBJ2-1; size: once; V: TRBV27; D: .; length: 13; DNA: TGTGCCAGCAGGGCGGGTCGGGGCAATGAGCAGTTCTTC; CDR3: CASRAGRGNEQFF
J: TRBJ2-1; size: once; V: TRBV7-6; D: TRBD1; length: 14; DNA: TGTGCCAGCAGCTTGGACAGGGGATCCTACGAGCAGTTCTTC; CDR3: CASSLDRGSYEQFF
J: TRBJ2-5; size: .; V: TRBV2; D: TRBD2; length: 19; DNA: TGTGCCAGCAGTGGAACCAAGAGCGGGAGGGCCGGGCGCCAAGAGACCCAGTACTTC; CDR3: CASSGTKSGRAGRQETQYF
J: TRBJ1-5; size: .; V: TRBV4-2; D: TRBD1; length: 14; DNA: TGTGCCAGCAGCCAGACACAGGGGTATCAGCCCCAGCATTTT; CDR3: CASSQTQGYQPQHF
J: TRBJ2-2; size: many; V: TRBV11-2; D: TRBD2; length: 15; DNA: TGTGCCAGCAGCTTAGGCGGGAGCCCCCCCGGGGAGCTGTTTTTT; CDR3: CASSLGGSPPGELFF